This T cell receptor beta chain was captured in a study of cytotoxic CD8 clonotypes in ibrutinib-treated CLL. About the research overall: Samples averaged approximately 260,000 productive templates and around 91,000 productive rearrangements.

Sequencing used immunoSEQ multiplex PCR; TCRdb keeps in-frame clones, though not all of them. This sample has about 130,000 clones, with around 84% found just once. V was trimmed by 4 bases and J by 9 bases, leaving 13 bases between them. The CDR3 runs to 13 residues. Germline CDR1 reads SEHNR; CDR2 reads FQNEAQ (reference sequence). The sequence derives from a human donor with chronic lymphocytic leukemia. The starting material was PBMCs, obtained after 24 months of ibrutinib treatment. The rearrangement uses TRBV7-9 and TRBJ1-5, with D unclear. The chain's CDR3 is CASSSGSSPPQHF. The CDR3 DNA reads TGTGCCAGCAGCTCCGGGAGCTCCCCGCCCCAGCATTTT. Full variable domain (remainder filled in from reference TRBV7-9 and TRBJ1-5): DTGVSQNPRHKITKRGQNVTFRCDPISEHNRLYWYRQTLGQGPEFLTYFQNEAQLEKSRLLSDRFSAERPKGSFSTLEIQRTEQGDSAMYLCASSSGSSPPQHFGDGTRLSIL.